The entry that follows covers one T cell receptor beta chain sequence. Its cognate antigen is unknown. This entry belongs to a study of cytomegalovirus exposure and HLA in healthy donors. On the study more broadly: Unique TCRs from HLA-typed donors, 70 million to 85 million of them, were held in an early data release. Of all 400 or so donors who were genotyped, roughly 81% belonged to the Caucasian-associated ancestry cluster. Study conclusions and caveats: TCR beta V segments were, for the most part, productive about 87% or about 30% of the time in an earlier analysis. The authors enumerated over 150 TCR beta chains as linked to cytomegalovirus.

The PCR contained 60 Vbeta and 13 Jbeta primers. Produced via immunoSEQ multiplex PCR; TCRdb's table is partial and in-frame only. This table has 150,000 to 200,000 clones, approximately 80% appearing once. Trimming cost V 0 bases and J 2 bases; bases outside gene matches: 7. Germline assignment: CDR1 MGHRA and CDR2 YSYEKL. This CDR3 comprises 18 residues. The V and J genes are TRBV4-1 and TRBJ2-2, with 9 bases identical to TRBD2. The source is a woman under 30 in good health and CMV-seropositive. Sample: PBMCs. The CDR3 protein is CASSQDRLAGSNTGELFF. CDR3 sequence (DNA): TGCGCCAGCAGCCAAGATCGGCTAGCGGGGTCAAACACCGGGGAGCTGTTTTTT.